The 20 T cell receptor beta chains in this list originate from one sample, sequenced in a study of blood T cell repertoires in COVID-19. Some clones are missing from TCRdb's copy, which holds only in-frame ones; the method was immunoSEQ multiplex PCR. The sample carries about 190,000 clones, under 90% recorded once. Sequenced material: peripheral blood. The receptors were sampled from a man aged 25 to 40 with active or convalescent COVID-19.

This clone has more than one count but fewer than ten. The rearrangement uses TRBV5-6 and TRBJ1-2; tentative D call: TRBD1 (5 bases). Trimming removed 3 bases from V and 4 bases from J, with 19 bases in between. Germline V gives CDR1 SGHDT, CDR2 YYEEEE. The CDR3 has 16 amino acids. The CDR3 DNA is TGTGCCAGCAGCTCCCTCGGGGGGAATACCTCCTATGGCTACACCTTC. This gives the protein CASSSLGGNTSYGYTF.

V usage is TRBV28 and J usage is TRBJ2-3; possibly TRBD1 for D (6 bases). Germline lookup yields CDR1 MDHEN and CDR2 SYDVKM. V lost 5 bases and J 1 base, leaving 16 bases between the germline ends. CDR3 length: 16 amino acids. CDR3: CASSVQGTWGTDTQYF. CDR3 DNA sequence: TGTGCCAGCAGTGTACAGGGAACCTGGGGCACAGATACGCAGTATTTT.

V usage is TRBV2 and J usage is TRBJ2-7, with D perhaps matching TRBD1 (5 bases). CDR3 length: 15 residues. With 6 bases removed from V and 0 bases from J, the gap between germline ends came to 15 bases. Germline V gives CDR1 SNHLY, CDR2 FYNNEI. CDR3: CASRAPGQSSYEQYV. CDR3 DNA sequence: TGTGCCAGCAGGGCCCCCGGACAAAGCTCCTACGAGCAGTACGTC.

V is TRBV5-1 and J is TRBJ1-5, with a tentative D call TRBD1 (5 bases). CDR3 length equals 17 residues. Germline loops: CDR1 SGHRS, CDR2 YFSETQ. Trimming shortened V by 1 base and J by 3 bases, and 17 bases separated the two germline ends. CDR3 protein: CASSLYPRGGDNQPQHF. The CDR3, as DNA: TGCGCCAGCAGCTTGTATCCAAGAGGAGGGGACAATCAGCCCCAGCATTTT.

This clone has only a few counts. This chain links TRBV2 with TRBJ2-7; 7 positions match TRBD1. Germline trimming cut 6 bases from V and 4 bases from J; bases unmatched to any gene: 9. This CDR3 is 14 amino acids long. Germline-derived CDR1 and CDR2 are SNHLY and FYNNEI. The CDR3 reads CASSATGSGYEQYF. CDR3 DNA: TGTGCCAGCAGCGCGACAGGGTCCGGGTACGAGCAGTACTTC.

The chain links TRBV18 to TRBJ1-5; D gene ambiguous. The V gene's germline CDR1 is KGHSH and CDR2 LQKENI. This CDR3 has 13 amino acids. V dropped 3 bases and J dropped 5 bases, with 8 bases sitting between them. This CDR3 is CASSPAMDQPQHF. CDR3 nucleotide sequence: TGTGCCAGCTCACCTGCGATGGATCAGCCCCAGCATTTT.

This chain links TRBV27 with TRBJ1-1; D is unresolved. CDR1 is MNHEY and CDR2 is SMNVEV in the germline V gene (reference sequence). The CDR3 length is 13 residues. V gave up 3 bases and J gave up 7 bases, with 12 bases separating them. CDR3 coding DNA: TGTGCCAGCAGTTTCACGGGATCTAATGAAGCTTTCTTT. The encoded protein is CASSFTGSNEAFF.

The rearrangement joins TRBV19 to TRBJ1-6, with D perhaps matching TRBD1 (5 bases). Germline CDR1 LNHDA, CDR2 SQIVND (reference sequence). V was cut by 10 bases and J by 9 bases, with 25 bases left in between. This CDR3 spans 16 amino acids. The CDR3: CATSTPLGGRASPLHF. The CDR3 DNA reads TGTGCCACCTCAACCCCTCTTGGGGGGAGGGCTTCACCCCTCCACTTT.

The chain is built from TRBV3-1 (or the pseudogene TRBV3-2) and TRBJ1-1; maybe TRBD1 (6 bases). Deletions cut 0 bases from V and 10 bases from J, with 9 bases between. CDR3 length equals 12 residues. Germline V gene data show CDR1 as LGHDT and CDR2 as YNNKEL (reference sequence). DNA of the CDR3: TGTGCCAGCAGCCAAGAACAGGGTTCAGCTTTCTTT. Protein product: CASSQEQGSAFF.

J is TRBJ2-5 and V is TRBV15; a possible D gene is TRBD2 (5 bases). CDR1 is LNHNV, CDR2 YYDKDF, per germline (reference sequence). V was cut by 0 bases and J by 2 bases, with 7 bases left in between. The CDR3 length is 14 residues. The DNA for the CDR3 is TGTGCCACCAGCAGAGATACGGGGCAAGAGACCCAGTACTTC. Amino acid sequence: CATSRDTGQETQYF.

The rearrangement links TRBV7-6 to TRBJ2-1, with 11 bases matching TRBD2. CDR1 SGHVS and CDR2 FNYEAQ come from the germline V gene. The CDR3 runs to 19 residues. The trim removed 1 base at V and 6 bases at J, leaving 14 bases unmatched. The CDR3 spells CASSLVSSGGGKTINEQFF. In DNA, the CDR3 is TGTGCCAGCAGCTTAGTTAGTAGCGGGGGGGGGAAGACGATCAATGAGCAGTTCTTC.

This sequence joins TRBV12-3 or TRBV12-4 and TRBJ1-2, with D possibly being TRBD1 (6 bases). The CDR3 loop spans 13 amino acids. Trimming pared 6 bases from V and 2 bases from J, leaving 10 bases between. CDR3 protein: CASSSQGNYGYTF. The DNA for the CDR3 is TGTGCCAGCAGCTCGCAGGGGAACTATGGCTACACCTTC.

The V call is TRBV6-4, the J call TRBJ2-3, with 7 bases aligning to TRBD2. V shed 4 bases and J 6 bases; nucleotides not matched to a gene: 7. The germline CDR1 and CDR2 sequences are MRHNA and SNTAGT. CDR3 size: 14 residues. CDR3 sequence: CASSVATSADTQYF. Here the CDR3 DNA reads TGTGCCAGCAGTGTGGCCACTAGCGCGGATACGCAGTATTTT.

The chain combines TRBV2 with TRBJ2-7; D unresolved. The CDR3 is made up of 14 amino acids. Deletions cut 2 bases from V and 4 bases from J, with 12 bases between. Germline lookup yields CDR1 SNHLY and CDR2 FYNNEI. In DNA, the CDR3 is TGTGCCAGCAGTGAAATCCAGGTTCTATACGAGCAGTACTTC. Residues: CASSEIQVLYEQYF.

V is TRBV12-3 or TRBV12-4 and J is TRBJ2-7; 7 bases fit TRBD1. The CDR3 spans 12 residues. V gave up 5 bases and J gave up 8 bases; unmatched junction bases: 6. Here the CDR3 DNA reads TGTGCCAGCAGTGCGGACAGGAGGAAGCAGTACGTC. Amino acid sequence: CASSADRRKQYV.

The sample holds a few counts of this clone. The chain carries TRBV28 and TRBJ2-5; the match to TRBD2 covers 10 bases. Losses at the gene ends were 3 bases for V and 2 bases for J; bases not matched to a gene: 3. The CDR3 is made up of 15 amino acids. CDR1 is MDHEN, CDR2 SYDVKM, per germline. The CDR3 spells CASSLLAGVQETQYF. CDR3 coding DNA: TGTGCCAGCAGTTTGCTAGCGGGGGTACAAGAGACCCAGTACTTC.

V usage is TRBV5-5 and J usage is TRBJ1-1; 9 nucleotides line up with TRBD1. The V gene end was trimmed by 2 bases and the J gene end by 5 bases; junction bases not matched to a gene: 7. The CDR3 is 15 amino acids. CDR1 and CDR2 (germline): SGHKS, YYEKEE (reference sequence). The CDR3 protein is CASSLKRQGGTEAFF. In DNA, the CDR3 is TGTGCCAGCAGCTTAAAGCGACAGGGGGGAACTGAAGCTTTCTTT.

The rearrangement uses TRBV3-1 (or the pseudogene TRBV3-2) and TRBJ1-1, with TRBD1 as a possible D gene (6 bases). Trimming removed 6 bases at V and 5 bases at J, with 16 bases between. The V gene's germline CDR1 is LGHDT and CDR2 YNNKEL (reference sequence). The CDR3 runs 14 residues. In nucleotides, the CDR3 is TGTGCCAGCAGTGATACAGGGCCCGGGACTGAAGCTTTCTTT. This gives the protein CASSDTGPGTEAFF.

Only one count was recorded for this clone. The gene calls are TRBV28 and TRBJ1-5; D is perhaps TRBD1 (5 bases). Germline V gene sequence: CDR1 MDHEN, CDR2 SYDVKM. V lost 4 bases, J lost 7 bases, and 14 bases lay in between. The CDR3 has 14 residues. The CDR3 spells CASSSVGGGQPQHF. CDR3 coding DNA: TGTGCCAGCAGTTCTGTCGGGGGAGGGCAGCCCCAGCATTTT.

The chain couples TRBV30 to TRBJ1-5; a possible D gene is TRBD1 (5 bases). Deletions cut 1 base from V and 0 bases from J, with 10 bases between. CDR1 and CDR2 from the germline V gene are GTSNPN and SVGIG (reference sequence). This CDR3 is 15 amino acids long. DNA of the CDR3: TGTGCCTGGAGTGGCCAGGGATATAGCAATCAGCCCCAGCATTTT. Residues: CAWSGQGYSNQPQHF.